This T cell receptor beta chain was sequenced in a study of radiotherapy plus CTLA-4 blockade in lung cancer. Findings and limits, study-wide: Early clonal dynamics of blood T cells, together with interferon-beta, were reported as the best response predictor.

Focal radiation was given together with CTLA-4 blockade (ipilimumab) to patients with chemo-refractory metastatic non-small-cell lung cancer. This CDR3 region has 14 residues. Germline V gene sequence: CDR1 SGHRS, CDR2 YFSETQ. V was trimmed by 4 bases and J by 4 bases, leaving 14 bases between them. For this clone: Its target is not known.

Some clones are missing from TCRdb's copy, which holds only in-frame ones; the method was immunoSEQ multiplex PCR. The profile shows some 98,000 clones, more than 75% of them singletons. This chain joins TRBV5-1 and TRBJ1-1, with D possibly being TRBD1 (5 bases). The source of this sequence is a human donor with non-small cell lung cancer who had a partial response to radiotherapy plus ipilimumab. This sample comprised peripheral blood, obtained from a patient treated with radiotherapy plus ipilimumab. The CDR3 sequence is CASSPQGRATEAFF. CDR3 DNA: TGCGCCAGCAGCCCCCAGGGCAGGGCCACTGAAGCTTTCTTT.